These 2 T cell receptor beta chains share one sample of origin, sequenced in a study of blood T cell repertoires in COVID-19. Generated by immunoSEQ multiplex PCR, the TCRdb table keeps only in-frame clones and is missing some. The data show about 220,000 clones, roughly 84% seen once. Material for sequencing was peripheral blood. Every receptor here comes from a woman aged 30 to 39 who had recovered from COVID-19.

This chain connects TRBV4-1 to TRBJ1-2, with no clear D. This CDR3 contains 18 residues. Germline V lookup: CDR1 MGHRA, CDR2 YSYEKL. V was shortened by 0 bases and J by 0 bases, with 17 bases between the two germline ends. The CDR3: CASSQDKFNQISNYGYTF. The CDR3 DNA is TGCGCCAGCAGCCAAGATAAGTTTAACCAGATTTCTAACTATGGCTACACCTTC.

The gene calls are TRBV18 and TRBJ2-7, with TRBD2 matching 10 bases. CDR1 and CDR2 from the germline V gene are KGHSH and LQKENI. Trimming took 2 bases from V and 6 from J; bases not matched to a gene: 4. The CDR3 covers 14 residues. The CDR3 loop is CASSPGIAGGEQYF. In nucleotides, the CDR3 is TGTGCCAGCTCACCAGGCATAGCGGGAGGCGAGCAGTACTTC.